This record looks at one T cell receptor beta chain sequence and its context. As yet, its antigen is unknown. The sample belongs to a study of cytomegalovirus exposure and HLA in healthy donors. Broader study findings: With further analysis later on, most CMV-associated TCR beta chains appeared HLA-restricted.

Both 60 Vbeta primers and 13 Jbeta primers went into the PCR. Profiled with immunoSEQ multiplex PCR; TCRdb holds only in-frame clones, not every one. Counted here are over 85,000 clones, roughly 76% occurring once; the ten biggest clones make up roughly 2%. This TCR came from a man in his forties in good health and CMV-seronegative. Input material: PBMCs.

The CDR3 loop is CASSQDGAGSWSTIYF. The CDR3 DNA reads as TGCGCCAGCAGCCAAGATGGGGCCGGGTCCTGGAGCACCATATATTTT. V is TRBV4-3 and J is TRBJ1-3, with a tentative D call TRBD1 (5 bases). CDR1 is LGHNA and CDR2 is YSLEER in the germline V gene. Trimming pared 0 bases from V and 9 bases from J, leaving 18 bases between. The CDR3 contains 16 residues.